The 5 T cell receptor beta chains below come from one sample, sequenced in a study of blood T cell repertoires in COVID-19. Using immunoSEQ multiplex PCR, the repertoire was profiled, and TCRdb retains in-frame clones only, with some absent. The sample lists hundreds of thousands of clones, 75% to 85% occurring once. Sequencing input: peripheral blood. These receptors were collected from a woman aged 25 to 45 with COVID-19, enrolled during active disease.

The chain uses TRBV27 and TRBJ1-2; 7 positions match TRBD1. The V segment lost 3 bases and the J segment 6 bases; nucleotides outside the gene matches: 10. The CDR3 has 15 residues. Germline V lookup: CDR1 MNHEY, CDR2 SMNVEV (reference sequence). CDR3 bases: TGTGCCAGCAGTTTGCAATACTTGACAGGGAATGGCTACACCTTC. Translating it yields CASSLQYLTGNGYTF.

The chain recombines TRBV5-6 with TRBJ2-5; TRBD1 matches 9 bases. Germline V gene lookup returns CDR1 SGHDT and CDR2 YYEEEE. V shed 0 bases, J shed 5 bases, and the junction held 2 bases outside the gene matches. The CDR3 totals 14 residues. The CDR3 DNA follows: TGTGCCAGCAGCTTGGTTGGACAGGGGGAGACCCAGTACTTC. It codes for CASSLVGQGETQYF.

The chain combines TRBV4-2 with TRBJ2-1, with D perhaps TRBD1 (6 bases). V shed 4 bases and J shed 6 bases, with 7 bases lying between them. The CDR3 loop spans 12 amino acids. Germline CDR1 is LGHNA and CDR2 is YNFKEQ. The CDR3 is CASSPQGNEQFF. The CDR3 coding sequence is TGTGCCAGCAGCCCACAGGGCAATGAGCAGTTCTTC.

The chain is built from TRBV6-6 and TRBJ1-2; 12 positions match TRBD1. CDR1 and CDR2 (germline): MNHNY, SVGAGI (reference sequence). After removal of 0 bases from V and 6 bases from J, the junction contained 2 bases not matched to a gene. The CDR3 runs to 15 residues. The CDR3 protein is CASSYSGQGADGYTF. The CDR3 coding sequence is TGTGCCAGCAGTTACTCGGGACAGGGGGCCGATGGCTACACCTTC.

This rearrangement joins TRBV7-9 to TRBJ2-7; D is possibly TRBD2 (6 bases). The CDR3 loop spans 14 amino acids. Between the trimmed V and J ends, which lost 4 bases and 0 bases, there was a span of 10 bases. Germline V gives CDR1 SEHNR, CDR2 FQNEAQ (reference sequence). CDR3 sequence reads: CASSSLATSYEQYF. CDR3 bases: TGTGCCAGCAGCTCTCTAGCGACCTCCTACGAGCAGTACTTC.